These T cell receptor beta chains were read from a single sample in a study of cytomegalovirus exposure and HLA in healthy donors. Libraries were prepared by immunoSEQ multiplex PCR; TCRdb keeps only in-frame clonotypes and omits some of them. The sample contains 90,000 to 150,000 clones, 73% of which appear only once. The sequenced sample was PBMCs. These receptor sequences come from a woman in her 40s in good health and CMV-seronegative. CDR3s include the opening cysteine and the closing phenylalanine or tryptophan. A D gene is named only where the DNA matches it firmly. Clone size is stated in some rows and not others, as once, few, many or a class when expanded.

d_call	v_call	clone_size	j_call	cdr3_nt	cdr3_aa
TRBD1	TRBV19	NA	TRBJ1-2	TGTGCCAGTATGCCGGGACAGCCCTATGGCTACACCTTC	CASMPGQPYGYTF
NA	TRBV5-5	once	TRBJ1-3	TGTGCCAGCAGCCTAGGACACCGCTCTGGAAACACCATATATTTT	CASSLGHRSGNTIYF
NA	TRBV13	NA	TRBJ2-7	TGTGCCAGCAGCTTCACTAGTGTTCGGTCCTACGAGCAGTACTTC	CASSFTSVRSYEQYF
NA	TRBV9	NA	TRBJ1-2	TGTGCCAGCAGCGACAGTTTGGGCGGGGGGGGAGGCTACACCTTC	CASSDSLGGGGGYTF
TRBD2	TRBV18	NA	TRBJ2-2	TGTGCCAGCTCACCGCTGCGGGAGGGCACCGGGGAGCTGTTTTTT	CASSPLREGTGELFF
NA	TRBV28	NA	TRBJ1-2	TGTGCCAGCAGGAAAGCAAACTATGGCTACACCTTC	CASRKANYGYTF
NA	TRBV21-1	NA	TRBJ2-1	TGTGCCTCCCACGGGGGGTCTAGGCATGAGCAGTTCTTC	CASHGGSRHEQFF
TRBD2	TRBV9	NA	TRBJ2-3	TGTGCCAGCAGCCCAGAGACTAGCGGGAGGTTTGGAGATACGCAGTATTTT	CASSPETSGRFGDTQYF
TRBD1	TRBV6-4	NA	TRBJ1-2	TGTGCCAGCAGTGATTCAGGGGGTGGCTACACCTTC	CASSDSGGGYTF
NA	TRBV9	NA	TRBJ2-7	TGTGCCAGCAGCCCGCGGACAGTGGGTGAGCAGTACTTC	CASSPRTVGEQYF
TRBD2	TRBV28	once	TRBJ2-7	TGTGCCAGCAGTTCACCCGGGACTAGCGGATACGAGCAGTACTTC	CASSSPGTSGYEQYF
NA	TRBV4-1	NA	TRBJ2-7	TGCGCCAGCAGCCAAGAAGGCGGCTCCTACGAGCAGTACTTC	CASSQEGGSYEQYF
TRBD2	TRBV7-2	NA	TRBJ2-5	TGTGCCAGCAGCGTAAGGAGCGGGAGGGCCGGGGAGACCCAGTACTTC	CASSVRSGRAGETQYF
NA	TRBV5-1	NA	TRBJ2-7	TGCGCCAGCAGTCGGGACAACTACGAGCAGTACTTC	CASSRDNYEQYF
TRBD2	TRBV19	once	TRBJ2-6	TGTGCCAGTAGTATTGGCGGGAGTACCTCTGGGGCCAACGTCCTGACTTTC	CASSIGGSTSGANVLTF
TRBD2	TRBV2	NA	TRBJ2-1	TGTGCCAGCAGAGAATCGGGACTAGCGGGAGTCGGTGAGCAGTTCTTC	CASRESGLAGVGEQFF
NA	TRBV9	NA	TRBJ2-7	TGTGCCAGCAGCGTAGCGACACACTACGAGCAGTACTTC	CASSVATHYEQYF
TRBD1	TRBV10-3	once	TRBJ2-7	TGTGCCATCAGCGGACAGGGGGCCTACGAGCAGTACTTC	CAISGQGAYEQYF
TRBD1	TRBV5-4	NA	TRBJ1-6	TGTGCCAGCAGCGCCGGACAGGGGCCACCAAATTCACCCCTCCACTTT	CASSAGQGPPNSPLHF
NA	TRBV6-1	NA	TRBJ2-2	TGTGCCAGCAGTGCCCGGACAGCCGACACCGGGGAGCTGTTTTTT	CASSARTADTGELFF
TRBD1	TRBV4-3	NA	TRBJ2-5	TGCGCCAGCAGCCAACAACAGGGGGTTGGAGAGACCCAGTACTTC	CASSQQQGVGETQYF
NA	TRBV29-1	NA	TRBJ1-2	TGCAGCCCTTTTAGCAGCGCGCCGAGACCTATGAACTACACCTTC	CSPFSSAPRPMNYTF
TRBD2	TRBV7-7	NA	TRBJ2-2	TGTGCCAGCAGCTCCGGACTAGCGGCGAACACCGGGGAGCTGTTTTTT	CASSSGLAANTGELFF
NA	TRBV27	NA	TRBJ2-1	TGTGCCAGCGGGGGAGGGGGGGGCAGAGATTACAATGAGCAGTTCTTC	CASGGGGGRDYNEQFF
TRBD2	TRBV7-2	NA	TRBJ2-1	TGTGCCAGCAGCCCTACTAGCGGGAATCATAATGAGCAGTTCTTC	CASSPTSGNHNEQFF
NA	TRBV10-3	NA	TRBJ2-7	TGTGCCATCACCCCTCGGGAAAACTACGAGCAGTACTTC	CAITPRENYEQYF